This T cell receptor (beta chain) came from a study of monozygotic twins with inflammatory bowel disease (dated by TCRdb to about 2019). Notes on the research overall: A total of some 30 monozygotic twin pairs were included in the full study, comprising nine German pairs (four IBD-concordant, five IBD-discordant) and 19 IBD-discordant Danish pairs. Each individual had, on average, about 151 000 unique TCRalpha sequences and 181 000 unique TCRbeta sequences available for analysis. Disease-associated traits were sought mainly through comparisons between IBD patients and their genetically identical healthy co-twins within discordant pairs.

From each donor, a roughly 2.5 ml peripheral blood sample was collected into PAXgene tubes and stored at -80 degrees C. Without T cell sorting, total RNA was isolated from whole blood using the PAXgene blood miRNA kit on an automated QIAcube. Peripheral blood from monozygotic twin pairs concordant or discordant for inflammatory bowel disease was subjected to deep TCRalpha and TCRbeta repertoire profiling with unique molecular barcoding. Smoking habits were recorded for all twin pairs, and individuals were classified as current, former or never smokers. A remark on this clonotype: What this receptor recognizes is not known.

As encoded in the germline V gene (reference sequence), CDR1 is DFQATT while CDR2 is SNEGSKA. The CDR3 measures 15 amino acids from cysteine to phenylalanine. Only the protein sequence is given. Overall study results and their limits: Background noise and inter-individual variability may have been introduced into the repertoires by the differing immunosuppressive treatments among patients. Distinction between different T cell subtypes could not be achieved in the analysis. Measured by the inverse Simpson index, TCRbeta repertoire diversity was lower in IBD patients than in their healthy co-twins. Compared with healthy twins, IBD patients shared fewer clonotypes with other individuals, and the difference was most pronounced in patients with signs of disease activity. Repertoire similarity did not differ between concordant and discordant twins, possibly due to limited statistical power. The results gave no support for a single strong signal or clonotype linked to IBD.

Libraries were built with 5' RACE. Each TCR library was prepared from about 3.5 ug of total RNA. For each sample, cDNA synthesis was carried out in eight separate reactions using SMARTScribe reverse transcriptase. During cDNA synthesis, template switching was used to introduce unique molecular identifiers that contained a 6-nucleotide sample barcode. TCRalpha and TCRbeta cDNA was amplified by two nested PCRs of 16 and 9 cycles, with bead purification after each PCR. Before amplification, the cDNA was treated with uracil DNA-glycosylase and purified using the QIAquick PCR purification kit. In the second PCR, Illumina TruSeq-compatible adapters and sample-specific barcodes were added. TapeStation and Qubit were used to check library quality and concentration, and 5 ng of each library went into the pool. The pooled libraries were sequenced with 2 x 100 bp reads and custom sequencing primers on an Illumina HiSeq2500 single-index Rapid Run. Under the source paper's analysis protocol: MiGEC version 1.2.6 was used for UMI-based consensus assembly to correct PCR and sequencing errors. V(D)J alignment, clonotype assembly and CDR3 extraction were performed with MiXCR version 2.1.1. To normalise gene usage, clonotype sharing and MAIT/NKT TCR abundance, the analysis used the top 1000, 10 000 and 20 000 clonotypes per sample. Diversity was computed as the inverse Simpson index with the vegan R package after downsampling to 27 000 UMIs. Paired Mann-Whitney U tests were applied to discordant twin pairs, and Benjamini-Hochberg correction was used for multiple testing. Following TCRdb reprocessing, every CDR3 protein sequence forms one entry, and DNA is not provided. These V and J calls derive from TCRdb rather than the authors' analysis. The sample's own table lists about 450,000 distinct CDR3 sequences. The ten largest clones take up 2.4% of the sample.

This clonotype was sampled from a human donor with ulcerative colitis or Crohn's disease, or a healthy co-twin of an affected twin (not recorded which). The chain is made from TRBV20-1 and TRBJ1-1. The sample was blood. The CDR3 is CSATRGGRSDTEAFF.